Following are 28 T cell receptor beta chains from one sample sequenced in a study of OX40 agonist ivuxolimab in advanced cancers. Measured with immunoSEQ multiplex PCR; TCRdb has only the in-frame clones, and not every one. This sample has more than 55,000 clones, with 89% found just once. The source was CD4+ or CD8+ T cells sorted from blood, collected in a trial of the OX40 agonist ivuxolimab. The source of these receptors is an adult with an advanced solid tumor such as melanoma, head and neck, liver or kidney cancer.

V and J are TRBV7-2 and TRBJ2-1; D is undetermined. This CDR3 is 12 amino acids long. The V end lost 8 bases, the J end lost 11 bases, and 16 bases lay between the germline ends. The germline V gene encodes CDR1 SGHTA and CDR2 FQGNSA. The DNA for the CDR3 is TGTGCCAGCGGCTCCGGACCGGGTAAGCAGTTCTTC. Residues: CASGSGPGKQFF.

The rearrangement uses TRBV27 and TRBJ1-1, with unresolved D. There are 12 residues in the CDR3. Trimming left V 5 bases short and J 4 bases short, with 8 bases between. Germline V gene sequence: CDR1 MNHEY, CDR2 SMNVEV (reference sequence). Here the CDR3 reads CASSPPGTEAFF. CDR3 bases: TGTGCCAGCAGTCCCCCAGGCACTGAAGCTTTCTTT.

V usage is TRBV18 and J usage is TRBJ2-5; maybe TRBD1 (6 bases). CDR3 length: 14 residues. V lost 4 bases and J 2 bases, leaving 11 bases between the germline ends. CDR1 is KGHSH, CDR2 LQKENI, per germline. The CDR3 DNA reads TGTGCCAGCTCACTGTCAGGGGTGCAAGAGACCCAGTACTTC. It codes for CASSLSGVQETQYF.

The chain recombines TRBV10-3 with TRBJ2-5; 7 nucleotides agree with TRBD1. V lost 6 bases, J lost 4 bases, and 5 bases stayed unmatched. The CDR3 is 13 amino acids. CDR1 is ENHRY, CDR2 SYGVKD, per germline. CDR3 bases: TGTGCCATCAGCCCAGGGGGTTCAGAGACCCAGTACTTC. This gives the protein CAISPGGSETQYF.

This chain connects TRBV20-1 to TRBJ2-3; D unclear. Germline loops: CDR1 DFQATT, CDR2 SNEGSKA (reference sequence). Trimming cost V 3 bases and J 10 bases, with 11 bases left between them. This CDR3 has 11 residues. The CDR3 DNA sequence: TGCAGTGCTAGCCGGGCAGTTCCGCAGTATTTT. Its protein product is CSASRAVPQYF.

The chain links TRBV5-1 to TRBJ2-2; D remains unclear. Trimming cost V 4 bases and J 4 bases, with 8 bases left between them. The germline gives CDR1 SGHRS, CDR2 YFSETQ. The CDR3 is made up of 13 amino acids. CDR3 protein: CASSTDPTGELFF. CDR3 bases: TGCGCCAGCAGCACGGACCCCACCGGGGAGCTGTTTTTT.

The V gene is TRBV19, the J gene TRBJ2-3; tentatively, D is TRBD2 (5 bases). The CDR3 consists of 15 residues. The V and J ends lost 7 bases and 3 bases respectively, with 17 bases between them. Looked up from germline, CDR1 is LNHDA and CDR2 is SQIVND (reference sequence). CDR3 DNA sequence: TGTGCCAGTAAGGCCGGGGTTCTATCTACAGATACGCAGTATTTT. This sequence encodes CASKAGVLSTDTQYF.

The chain recombines TRBV6-6 with TRBJ2-3; 9 nucleotides align to TRBD2. V shed 8 bases, J shed 3 bases, and the junction held 9 bases outside the gene matches. There are 15 residues in the CDR3. CDR1 and CDR2 (germline): MNHNY, SVGAGI (reference sequence). DNA of the CDR3: TGTGCCAGCCGTACTTGGCTAGCGGGAACAGATACGCAGTATTTT. Its protein is CASRTWLAGTDTQYF.

This rearrangement joins TRBV4-2 to TRBJ1-1, with D possibly being TRBD1 (6 bases). The CDR3 covers 13 residues. V lost 1 base to trimming and J lost 10 bases, with 13 bases between them. Germline V gene data show CDR1 as LGHNA and CDR2 as YNFKEQ. The CDR3 loop is CASSQVTQGGAFF. DNA of the CDR3: TGTGCCAGCAGCCAAGTCACACAGGGTGGAGCTTTCTTT.

The chain recombines TRBV11-2 with TRBJ2-3; D not resolved. Germline assignment: CDR1 SGHAT and CDR2 FQNNGV. The V end lost 3 bases, the J end lost 0 bases, and 10 bases lay between the germline ends. This CDR3 region has 15 residues. The CDR3 bases are TGTGCCAGCAGCTTTGGGGTAGCTAGCACAGATACGCAGTATTTT. Translating it yields CASSFGVASTDTQYF. Supplemented by reference TRBV11-2 and TRBJ2-3, the full variable domain reads EAGVAQSPRYKIIEKRQSVAFWCNPISGHATLYWYQQILGQGPKLLIQFQNNGVVDDSQLPKDRFSAERLKGVDSTLKIQPAKLEDSAVYLCASSFGVASTDTQYFGPGTRLTVL.

The chain combines TRBV7-3 with TRBJ2-1; 11 positions match TRBD2. From germline, CDR1 is SGHTA and CDR2 FQGTGA. J lost 4 bases, V lost 5 bases, and 7 bases had no gene match. The CDR3 runs 16 residues. Here the CDR3 reads CASSRPGTSGYNEQFF. The CDR3 DNA is TGTGCCAGCAGCCGGCCCGGGACTAGCGGTTACAATGAGCAGTTCTTC.

This chain joins TRBV7-2 and TRBJ2-3; TRBD2 agrees at 9 bases. CDR3 length: 15 amino acids. Germline V gene sequence: CDR1 SGHTA, CDR2 FQGNSA. V lost 4 bases, J lost 9 bases, and 11 bases stayed unmatched. CDR3 residues: CASSWARLAANTQYF. In nucleotides, the CDR3 is TGTGCCAGCAGCTGGGCGAGACTAGCGGCTAACACGCAGTATTTT.

The chain couples TRBV19 to TRBJ1-5, with D hard to call. The V end lost 2 bases, the J end lost 0 bases, and 5 bases lay between the germline ends. The CDR3 runs to 14 residues. Germline lookup yields CDR1 LNHDA and CDR2 SQIVND (reference sequence). CDR3 sequence reads: CASSIRISNQPQHF. As DNA, the CDR3 is TGTGCCAGTAGTATAAGGATTAGCAATCAGCCCCAGCATTTT.

The rearrangement uses TRBV11-2 and TRBJ2-7, with 13 bases lining up with TRBD2. The CDR3 runs to 17 residues. Unmatched junction bases numbered 9, after V lost 0 bases and J lost 7 bases. CDR1 is SGHAT, CDR2 FQNNGV, per germline. The CDR3 DNA is TGTGCCAGCAGCTTAGACTTTGGACTAGCGGGAGAGCAAGAGCAGTACTTC. As protein: CASSLDFGLAGEQEQYF. Together with reference TRBV11-2 and TRBJ2-7, the CDR3 gives the full variable domain: EAGVAQSPRYKIIEKRQSVAFWCNPISGHATLYWYQQILGQGPKLLIQFQNNGVVDDSQLPKDRFSAERLKGVDSTLKIQPAKLEDSAVYLCASSLDFGLAGEQEQYFGPGTRLTVT.

The chain joins TRBV9 to TRBJ1-3; D gene ambiguous. CDR3 length: 14 amino acids. Trimming shortened V by 0 bases and J by 0 bases, and 4 bases separated the two germline ends. The V gene's germline CDR1 is SGDLS and CDR2 YYNGEE. The CDR3 DNA follows: TGTGCCAGCAGCGTAGTAGGCTCTGGAAACACCATATATTTT. Translation: CASSVVGSGNTIYF.

The chain combines TRBV7-9 with TRBJ2-3; no definite D call. Between the trimmed V and J ends, which lost 2 bases and 3 bases, there was a span of 9 bases. The CDR3 is 14 amino acids. CDR1 is SEHNR and CDR2 is FQNEAQ in the germline V gene (reference sequence). CDR3 DNA sequence: TGTGCCAGCAGCTTATTTATCCCGACAGATACGCAGTATTTT. Protein sequence: CASSLFIPTDTQYF. Full variable domain (missing parts from reference TRBV7-9 and TRBJ2-3): DTGVSQNPRHKITKRGQNVTFRCDPISEHNRLYWYRQTLGQGPEFLTYFQNEAQLEKSRLLSDRFSAERPKGSFSTLEIQRTEQGDSAMYLCASSLFIPTDTQYFGPGTRLTVL.

V usage is TRBV27 and J usage is TRBJ2-5; either TRBD1 or TRBD2 may supply D (5 bases each). The germline CDR1 and CDR2 sequences are MNHEY and SMNVEV (reference sequence). V was pared by 0 bases and J by 5 bases, with 19 bases between. The CDR3 totals 17 residues. CDR3 region: CASSLSGLAFGEETQYF. The CDR3 DNA reads TGTGCCAGCAGTTTATCGGGGCTAGCCTTCGGCGAGGAGACCCAGTACTTC.

The CDR3, as DNA: TGTGCCAGCAGCCAAAATAGGGGGGACACCGGGGAGCTGTTTTTT. This sequence encodes CASSQNRGDTGELFF. The chain links TRBV4-2 to TRBJ2-2; either TRBD1 or TRBD2 may fit D (6 bases each). Trimming removed 2 bases from V and 3 bases from J, with 10 bases in between. Germline CDR1 LGHNA, CDR2 YNFKEQ. The CDR3 has 15 amino acids.

The genes are TRBV6-6 and TRBJ2-7; D could derive from TRBD1 or TRBD2 (6 bases each). The length of the CDR3 is 16 residues. Germline CDR1 and CDR2: MNHNY and SVGAGI (reference sequence). Between the trimmed V and J ends, which lost 2 bases and 2 bases, there was a span of 16 bases. The CDR3 coding sequence is TGTGCCAGCAGTTACGCTCGGGGGCGCGAAACCTACGAGCAGTACTTC. Amino acid sequence: CASSYARGRETYEQYF.

This chain joins TRBV5-6 and TRBJ1-1, with D uncertain. Trimming cost V 4 bases and J 1 base, with 11 bases left between them. The CDR3 has 14 residues. Germline V gives CDR1 SGHDT, CDR2 YYEEEE. The DNA of the CDR3 is TGTGCCAGCAGCCGGACGGTCCAGAACACTGAAGCTTTCTTT. Translating it yields CASSRTVQNTEAFF.

The chain links TRBV6-1 to TRBJ2-3; D possibly uses TRBD1 or TRBD2 (5 bases each). V was cut by 4 bases and J by 1 base, with 15 bases left in between. This CDR3 spans 16 amino acids. Germline values: CDR1 MNHNS, CDR2 SASEGT. CDR3 in DNA: TGTGCCAGCAGTGCCCAAGGGGCGAGGGGCACAGATACGCAGTATTTT. This codes for CASSAQGARGTDTQYF.

A single count supports this clone. One end of the junction is discordant with germline, which a read error may explain. This chain links TRBV7-7 with TRBJ2-2, with D hard to call. The germline CDR1 and CDR2 sequences are SSHAT and FNYEAQ (reference sequence). The CDR3 has 14 residues. The CDR3 DNA follows: TGTGCTAGCAGCCTCGACACGAACACCGGGGAGCTGTTTTTT. This translates into CASSLDTNTGELFF.

The chain joins TRBV1 to TRBJ2-7; the table's D call, TRBD2, was not checked against the DNA. TRBV1 is classified as a pseudogene. CDR3 length: 15 residues. The CDR3 nucleotides are TGCACCAGCAGCCAAGTAAAGCGAATTCCCTACGAGCAGTACTTC. It encodes CTSSQVKRIPYEQYF.

This chain uses TRBV18 with TRBJ2-1; 7 bases are a match to TRBD2. CDR1 and CDR2 from the germline V gene are KGHSH and LQKENI. Germline trimming cut 4 bases from V and 9 bases from J; bases unmatched to any gene: 12. The CDR3 length is 15 residues. The CDR3 here is CASSRRAGGGPEQFF. In DNA form, the CDR3 reads TGTGCCAGCTCACGACGAGCTGGGGGAGGGCCTGAGCAGTTCTTC.

V usage is TRBV18 and J usage is TRBJ2-7; possible D gene TRBD2, 5 bases. The CDR3 contains 13 residues. The germline CDR1 and CDR2 sequences are KGHSH and LQKENI. V lost 3 bases to trimming and J lost 3 bases, with 9 bases between them. DNA of the CDR3: TGTGCCAGCTCACCCAGTACTAGCTACGAGCAGTACTTC. Translated: CASSPSTSYEQYF.

The CDR3 bases are TGTGCCAGCTCACAAACGTCAAGCACAGATACGCAGTATTTT. Translating it yields CASSQTSSTDTQYF. The chain carries TRBV18 and TRBJ2-3; D gene unclear. The germline CDR1 and CDR2 sequences are KGHSH and LQKENI. This CDR3 contains 14 residues. The V end lost 4 bases, the J end lost 0 bases, and 8 bases lay between the germline ends.

The rearrangement joins TRBV5-5 to TRBJ1-4; D is ambiguous. In germline, CDR1 is SGHKS, CDR2 YYEKEE (reference sequence). V was shortened by 1 base and J by 5 bases, with 15 bases between the two germline ends. This CDR3 comprises 16 residues. In nucleotides, the CDR3 is TGTGCCAGCAGCTTGTTTTCGGGCGTCGGGAATGAAAAACTGTTTTTT. Protein product: CASSLFSGVGNEKLFF.

The chain has TRBV20-1 and TRBJ1-1; possibly TRBD1 for D (5 bases). V lost 6 bases and J lost 4, with 6 bases in between. CDR3 length: 10 amino acids. CDR1 and CDR2 from the germline V gene are DFQATT and SNEGSKA (reference sequence). CDR3 residues: CSAGVTEAFF. The CDR3 nucleotides are TGCAGTGCAGGGGTCACTGAAGCTTTCTTT.